This TCR beta chain was captured in a study of cytomegalovirus exposure and HLA in healthy donors. Study results and caveats: Three chains linked to CMV were shown in vitro to be specific for CMV antigens.

60 Vbeta and 13 Jbeta primers were used in PCR. Here immunoSEQ multiplex PCR was the method, and the copy in TCRdb shows in-frame clones only, minus some. The sample lists roughly 190,000 clones, under 80% occurring once. The donors comprised healthy bone marrow donors. In its sample, this clone was seen a few times. Antigen: not known. V was shortened by 6 bases and J by 0 bases, with 11 bases between the two germline ends. The CDR3 has 14 amino acids. Germline CDR1 MNHEY, CDR2 SVGAGI. Sequencing input: PBMCs. The TCR originated in a female donor in good health and CMV-seronegative. The chain links TRBV6-5 to TRBJ1-1; D might be TRBD1 (6 bases). In DNA, the CDR3 is TGTGCCAGCAGCCGGGACATCATGAACACTGAAGCTTTCTTT. Its protein is CASSRDIMNTEAFF.